Listed below are T cell receptor beta chains from one sample, sequenced in a study of cytomegalovirus exposure and HLA in healthy donors. TCRdb keeps only in-frame clones here, not all; method: immunoSEQ multiplex PCR. The table lists 100,000 to 150,000 clones, 80% of them singletons. Sequenced: PBMCs. These receptor sequences come from a middle-aged woman in good health and CMV-seronegative. Each CDR3 is given with its conserved first and last residue. A D gene is named only where the DNA matches it firmly. Some rows have no size entry. The others give once, few or many, or a class for an expanded clone.

clone size,V gene,D gene,J gene,CDR3 DNA,CDR3 protein
-,TRBV13,-,TRBJ2-3,TGTGCCAGCAGCCGTAACACAGATACGCAGTATTTT,CASSRNTDTQYF
-,TRBV5-1,TRBD1,TRBJ2-5,TGCGCCAGCAGCCCGGGACAGGGGGCTGGAGAGACCCAGTACTTC,CASSPGQGAGETQYF
once,TRBV6-4,TRBD1,TRBJ2-7,TGTGCCAGCAGGGCCGGGACAGGGGGCAATTACGAGCAGTACTTC,CASRAGTGGNYEQYF
-,TRBV10-3,TRBD2,TRBJ2-5,TGTGCCTCGACTAGCGGGGGGACACAAGAGACCCAGTACTTC,CASTSGGTQETQYF
-,TRBV6-6,-,TRBJ1-2,TGTGCCAGCAGTCCCCGACAGGACGACTATGGCTACACCTTC,CASSPRQDDYGYTF
-,TRBV7-3,-,TRBJ2-2,TGTGCCAGCAGCTCCGACTCTCACACCGGGGAGCTGTTTTTT,CASSSDSHTGELFF
-,TRBV9,-,TRBJ1-5,TGTGCCAGCAGCGAAACCTCCGGGTCTAATCAGCCCCAGCATTTT,CASSETSGSNQPQHF
-,TRBV6-1,TRBD1,TRBJ2-7,TGTGCCAGCAGTGCCGGGACAGGGGTTTACGAGCAGTACTTC,CASSAGTGVYEQYF
-,TRBV27,TRBD2,TRBJ2-3,TGTGCCAGCAGCCTCCAACTAGCGGCTACAGATACGCAGTATTTT,CASSLQLAATDTQYF
once,TRBV5-4,-,TRBJ1-6,TGTGCCAGCAGGTCTGGGACTCAGGATAATTCACCCCTCCACTTT,CASRSGTQDNSPLHF
few,TRBV7-8,-,TRBJ2-7,TGTGCCAGCAGCCCTACCGGGATTTCGTCAACCTACGAGCAGTACTTC,CASSPTGISSTYEQYF
-,TRBV19,TRBD1,TRBJ1-4,TGTGCCAGTAGTAAATGGACAGGAGGTAATGAAAAACTGTTTTTT,CASSKWTGGNEKLFF
-,TRBV5-1,TRBD2,TRBJ2-5,TGCGCCAGCAGCTTAGGACTAGCGGGAGAAGAGACCCAGTACTTC,CASSLGLAGEETQYF
-,TRBV29-1,-,TRBJ1-3,TGCAGCGTAAGTGGGGTCCCAGAGACGGGAAGCGCTGGAAACACCATATATTTT,CSVSGVPETGSAGNTIYF
-,TRBV7-2,TRBD1,TRBJ1-1,TGTGCCAGCAGCTTCTGGGACAGGGCAGAAGCTTTCTTT,CASSFWDRAEAFF
-,TRBV5-1,TRBD1,TRBJ2-7,TGCGCCAGCAGCGGGACAGGGGAAAAGTGCGAGCAGTACTTC,CASSGTGEKCEQYF
-,TRBV7-9,TRBD1,TRBJ1-2,TGTGCCAGCAGCCTTACAGGGGGCTATGGCTACACCTTC,CASSLTGGYGYTF
-,TRBV18,-,TRBJ2-7,TGTGCCAGCTCACCCGACAGGTACTCCTACGAGCAGTACTTC,CASSPDRYSYEQYF
-,TRBV7-9,TRBD2,TRBJ2-5,TGTGCCAGCAGTCGGACTAGCTCACAAGAGACCCAGTACTTC,CASSRTSSQETQYF
once,TRBV28,-,TRBJ2-2,TGTGCCAGCAGCCGGGGGGCCCGGGCCGGGGAGCTGTTTTTT,CASSRGARAGELFF
-,TRBV6-1,TRBD1,TRBJ1-2,TGTGCCAGCACCCTGGGCAGGGGGCTTATTGGCTACACCTTC,CASTLGRGLIGYTF
once,TRBV7-2,-,TRBJ2-6,TGTGCCAGCAGCTCTGACAGCTCTGGGGCCAACGTCCTGACTTTC,CASSSDSSGANVLTF
-,TRBV4-1,TRBD2,TRBJ2-7,TGCGCCAGCAGCCAAGCCGGGACTAGCGACTACGAGCAGTACTTC,CASSQAGTSDYEQYF
-,TRBV28,-,TRBJ1-2,TGTGCCACCGGGACTCAATATGGCTACACCTTC,CATGTQYGYTF
-,TRBV5-1,-,TRBJ2-7,TGCGCCAGCAGCTTCGGACAATACGAGCAGTACTTC,CASSFGQYEQYF
-,TRBV7-2,-,TRBJ1-2,TGTGCCAGCCTAACGGGAGGTTATGGCTACACCTTC,CASLTGGYGYTF
-,TRBV29-1,-,TRBJ2-7,TGCAGCGTTGGGTCCAGGGGCCCCCTTTACGAGCAGTACTTC,CSVGSRGPLYEQYF
-,TRBV30,-,TRBJ2-6,TGTGCCTGGAGTAGGATTGGTGAAGGGGTTGGGGCCAACGTCCTGACTTTC,CAWSRIGEGVGANVLTF
-,TRBV27,TRBD1,TRBJ2-1,TGTGCCAGCAGGCTCAGGGGGCACTACTACAATGAGCAGTTCTTC,CASRLRGHYYNEQFF
-,TRBV5-8,TRBD1,TRBJ2-3,TGTGCCAGCAGCGTGGGACAGGGGGTAGATACGCAGTATTTT,CASSVGQGVDTQYF
-,TRBV9,-,TRBJ2-2,TGTGCCAGCAGCGCCCCGTATAAGGGGGACACCGGGGAGCTGTTTTTT,CASSAPYKGDTGELFF
-,TRBV5-1,TRBD1,TRBJ2-7,TGCGCCAGCAGCTTCGGGGACAGGGCCGAGCAGTACTTC,CASSFGDRAEQYF
-,TRBV5-4,-,TRBJ2-2,TGTGCCAGCAGCTTGGACCCGACAGACTACACCGGGGAGCTGTTTTTT,CASSLDPTDYTGELFF
-,TRBV5-1,TRBD2,TRBJ2-7,TGCGCCAGCGGGCCGGGACTAGCGGGAGGGGGTGAGCAGTACTTC,CASGPGLAGGGEQYF
-,TRBV19,-,TRBJ1-5,TGTGCCAGTAGCTTCCAGGGCTATAGCAATCAGCCCCAGCATTTT,CASSFQGYSNQPQHF
-,TRBV4-2,-,TRBJ2-2,TGTCCCAGTGGCCGGGACAACACGAACACCGGGGAGCTGTTTTTT,CPSGRDNTNTGELFF
-,TRBV6-6,-,TRBJ2-5,TGTGCCAGCAGTGGAAACAGGGTAGGGGAGACCCAGTACTTC,CASSGNRVGETQYF
-,TRBV7-9,-,TRBJ1-4,TGTGCCAGCAGCCGTGCGGGGGCTGTTCCCGAAAAACTGTTTTTT,CASSRAGAVPEKLFF